The sequence of this TCR beta chain was determined in a study of control samples from healthy donors and cancer patients. The junction had 5 bases not matched to a gene; V was cut back by 9 bases and J by 7 bases. The length of the CDR3 is 13 residues. Germline assignment: CDR1 LNHDA and CDR2 SQIVND (reference sequence). Measured with immunoSEQ multiplex PCR; TCRdb has only the in-frame clones, and not every one. The sample has tens of thousands of clones; 90% to 95% are singletons. The genes are TRBV19 and TRBJ1-4; the match to TRBD1 covers 10 bases. The specimen was blood. This TCR was recovered from a man aged 25 to 45 in good health. The CDR3 DNA sequence: TGTGCCAGCGACAGGGGGCGCAGTGAAAAACTGTTTTTT. This gives the protein CASDRGRSEKLFF.